A single sample is the source of the 24 T cell receptor beta chains below, sequenced in a study of shared T cell receptors in the human thymus. Here immunoSEQ multiplex PCR was the method, and the copy in TCRdb shows in-frame clones only, minus some. Among about 660,000 clones listed, around 87% were seen once. These data also featured in a second study, about human thymus T cells.

Sequenced sample: thymocytes. The source of these receptors is a boy under three years old with a congenital heart defect.

This rearrangement joins TRBV30 to TRBJ2-6; the D is unclear. In germline, CDR1 is GTSNPN, CDR2 SVGIG (reference sequence). Trimming removed 4 bases at V and 0 bases at J, with 13 bases between. There are 16 residues in the CDR3. The CDR3 DNA follows: TGTGCCTGGAAACAGTTGATACCCTCTGGGGCCAACGTCCTGACTTTC. This encodes CAWKQLIPSGANVLTF.

The rearrangement joins TRBV5-8 to TRBJ2-2; TRBD2 matches 7 bases. The CDR3 sequence is 16 residues long. Germline CDR1 SGHTS, CDR2 YDEGEE. The V segment lost 2 bases and the J segment 2 bases; nucleotides outside the gene matches: 6. The CDR3 coding sequence is TGTGCCAGCAGCTTCCGGGCTAGCGGCAACACCGGGGAGCTGTTTTTT. Its protein product is CASSFRASGNTGELFF.

The chain carries TRBV29-1 and TRBJ2-7; 7 nucleotides match TRBD1. The CDR3 is 12 amino acids. V lost 1 base to trimming and J lost 9 bases; unmatched junction nucleotides: 6. Germline loops: CDR1 SQVTM, CDR2 ANQGSEA. This CDR3 reads CSVEVRGGAQYF. CDR3 DNA sequence: TGCAGCGTTGAAGTGCGAGGGGGCGCGCAGTACTTC.

The rearrangement uses TRBV15 and TRBJ2-7; 14 bases fit TRBD2. V trimming: 8 bases; J trimming: 3 bases; junction bases outside the gene matches: 12. The CDR3 extends over 17 amino acids. Germline CDR1 LNHNV, CDR2 YYDKDF (reference sequence). The CDR3 region is CATSQTGTSGSNYEQYF. DNA for the CDR3: TGTGCCACCTCCCAGACTGGGACTAGCGGGAGCAACTACGAGCAGTACTTC.

The chain couples TRBV4-3 to TRBJ1-1; the D is unclear. The germline CDR1 and CDR2 sequences are LGHNA and YSLEER. The CDR3 has 14 residues. V gave up 1 base and J gave up 1 base, with 7 bases separating them. The CDR3 region is CASSQATANTEAFF. The CDR3 DNA is TGCGCCAGCAGCCAAGCGACTGCGAACACTGAAGCTTTCTTT.

V usage is TRBV18 and J usage is TRBJ2-7; 12 bases are a match to TRBD2. Germline V lookup: CDR1 KGHSH, CDR2 LQKENI. Trimming cost V 1 base and J 5 bases; bases outside gene matches: 3. CDR3 length equals 15 residues. The CDR3 DNA is TGTGCCAGCTCACCACAAGGACTAGCGGGAAACGAGCAGTACTTC. This encodes CASSPQGLAGNEQYF.

The J gene is TRBJ1-1, the V gene TRBV10-3; the D gene is possibly TRBD1 (5 bases). Trimming stripped 8 bases from V and 5 bases from J, with 12 bases between. Germline V CDR1 and CDR2: ENHRY, SYGVKD. The CDR3 length is 12 residues. The chain's CDR3 is CAIGGGLTEAFF. CDR3 sequence (DNA): TGTGCCATCGGCGGGGGGTTGACTGAAGCTTTCTTT.

The V and J genes are TRBV5-8 and TRBJ2-5, with 8 bases matching TRBD2. V shed 10 bases, J shed 3 bases, and the junction held 11 bases outside the gene matches. CDR3 size: 14 residues. Per germline, CDR1 SGHTS and CDR2 YDEGEE. CDR3 region: CAFRASGGEETQYF. The CDR3 DNA reads TGTGCCTTCCGGGCGTCGGGAGGGGAAGAGACCCAGTACTTC.

This clone has just one count. The V and J genes are TRBV4-1 and TRBJ1-3, with TRBD1 identical over 8 bases. The CDR3 totals 18 residues. V lost 1 base to trimming and J lost 0 bases; unmatched junction nucleotides: 8. From germline, CDR1 is MGHRA and CDR2 YSYEKL. This CDR3 reads CASSQGTGRPLSGNTIYF. The CDR3 DNA sequence: TGCGCCAGCAGCCAAGGGACAGGGAGGCCCCTCTCTGGAAACACCATATATTTT.

This chain links TRBV7-6 with TRBJ2-5; no firm D call. V shed 4 bases and J shed 0 bases, with 6 bases lying between them. There are 13 residues in the CDR3. Germline assignment: CDR1 SGHVS and CDR2 FNYEAQ. For the CDR3, the DNA is TGTGCCAGCAGCTCCATGTACCAAGAGACCCAGTACTTC. This gives the protein CASSSMYQETQYF. The full variable domain, its missing parts supplied by reference TRBV7-6 and TRBJ2-5, is GAGVSQSPRYKVTKRGQDVALRCDPISGHVSLYWYRQALGQGPEFLTYFNYEAQQDKSGLPNDRFSAERPEGSISTLTIQRTEQRDSAMYRCASSSMYQETQYFGPGTRLLVL.

The chain combines TRBV4-3 with TRBJ1-3; D call uncertain. The CDR3 extends over 17 amino acids. V lost 1 base, J lost 0 bases, and 13 bases lay in between. Germline CDR1 is LGHNA and CDR2 is YSLEER. CDR3 loop: CASSQGCQDYSGNTIYF. The DNA for the CDR3 is TGCGCCAGCAGCCAAGGATGTCAGGACTACTCTGGAAACACCATATATTTT.

V gene TRBV4-3 combines with J gene TRBJ1-3; D unresolved. Trimming removed 2 bases at V and 4 bases at J, with 9 bases between. This CDR3 comprises 14 residues. Germline CDR1 LGHNA, CDR2 YSLEER. The CDR3: CASSQNRVGNTIYF. CDR3 sequence (DNA): TGCGCCAGCAGCCAAAACAGAGTCGGAAACACCATATATTTT.

This chain joins TRBV7-7 and TRBJ2-1, with 9 bases matching TRBD2. This CDR3 region has 15 residues. J was trimmed by 7 bases and V by 4 bases; bases with no gene match: 8. The germline V gene has CDR1 SSHAT and CDR2 FNYEAQ (reference sequence). The CDR3 is CASSSRLAAWNEQFF. CDR3 sequence (DNA): TGTGCCAGCAGCTCGAGACTAGCGGCCTGGAATGAGCAGTTCTTC.

The chain combines TRBV5-1 with TRBJ2-1, with TRBD1 matching over 7 bases. There are 15 residues in the CDR3. The germline CDR1 and CDR2 sequences are SGHRS and YFSETQ. Germline trimming cut 2 bases from V and 5 bases from J; bases unmatched to any gene: 7. CDR3 bases: TGCGCCAGCAGCTTTGACAGGGAAGTTAACAATGAGCAGTTCTTC. It translates to CASSFDREVNNEQFF.

The rearrangement links TRBV5-1 to TRBJ2-3, with D possibly being TRBD1 (5 bases). The V end was cut by 1 base, the J end by 6 bases, with 30 bases between. CDR3 length: 20 residues. Germline CDR1 SGHRS, CDR2 YFSETQ. Here the CDR3 reads CASSLCPPPDKSLSGDTQYF. CDR3 DNA: TGCGCCAGCAGCTTGTGCCCACCTCCGGACAAGAGTCTGTCTGGGGATACGCAGTATTTT.

V gene TRBV28 combines with J gene TRBJ1-5; the match to TRBD1 covers 7 bases. After removal of 4 bases from V and 0 bases from J, the junction contained 9 bases not matched to a gene. The length of the CDR3 is 17 residues. Germline loops: CDR1 MDHEN, CDR2 SYDVKM. The CDR3 coding sequence is TGTGCCAGCAGTTGGGTTAGGGGGCGCATTAGCAATCAGCCCCAGCATTTT. It encodes CASSWVRGRISNQPQHF.

The rearrangement links TRBV7-7 to TRBJ2-1; D might be TRBD2 (6 bases). Germline CDR1 is SSHAT and CDR2 is FNYEAQ (reference sequence). Trimming removed 5 bases at V and 9 bases at J, with 17 bases between. CDR3 length equals 14 residues. The chain's CDR3 is CASSAGPRDGEQFF. The DNA for the CDR3 is TGTGCCAGCAGCGCGGGACCAAGGGATGGTGAGCAGTTCTTC.

This clone came up once. The V and J genes are TRBV6-4 and TRBJ2-1, with TRBD2 matching over 7 bases. In germline, CDR1 is MRHNA, CDR2 SNTAGT. This CDR3 region has 16 residues. J lost 0 bases, V lost 5 bases, and 7 bases had no gene match. CDR3 bases: TGTGCCAGCAGTCCTACTAGCGCGAGCTCCTACAATGAGCAGTTCTTC. Translation: CASSPTSASSYNEQFF.

The chain employs TRBV7-3 and TRBJ2-2, with D possibly matching TRBD2 (6 bases). V was shortened by 5 bases and J by 1 base, with 14 bases between the two germline ends. Germline-derived CDR1 and CDR2 are SGHTA and FQGTGA. The CDR3 runs 16 residues. For the CDR3, the DNA is TGTGCCAGCAGCGCAGCACCGGGACTGAACACCGGGGAGCTGTTTTTT. This translates into CASSAAPGLNTGELFF.

The chain links TRBV19 to TRBJ1-5; 7 bases fit TRBD1. Germline V gives CDR1 LNHDA, CDR2 SQIVND (reference sequence). V was pared by 4 bases and J by 1 base, with 7 bases of the junction left unmatched. The CDR3 spans 16 residues. This CDR3 reads CASSTQRGQSNQPQHF. Here the CDR3 DNA reads TGTGCCAGTAGTACGCAAAGGGGGCAGAGCAATCAGCCCCAGCATTTT.

The chain is built from TRBV28 and TRBJ2-7; D is perhaps TRBD2 (6 bases). The CDR3 covers 15 residues. Germline V gene lookup returns CDR1 MDHEN and CDR2 SYDVKM. V was clipped by 4 bases and J by 3 bases, with 16 bases between them. CDR3 protein: CASSSNGGFLYEQYF. CDR3 sequence (DNA): TGTGCCAGCAGTTCCAACGGGGGTTTTCTCTACGAGCAGTACTTC.

This clone was counted only a few times. This chain uses TRBV5-1 with TRBJ2-5; D unclear. CDR1 and CDR2 (germline): SGHRS, YFSETQ. Trimming took off 1 base at V and 2 bases at J, with 9 bases between the two ends. This CDR3 spans 14 amino acids. CDR3 in amino acids: CASSLTPPQETQYF. For the CDR3, the DNA is TGCGCCAGCAGCTTGACTCCGCCTCAAGAGACCCAGTACTTC.

The chain employs TRBV6-1 and TRBJ1-2; 7 bases line up with TRBD1. Germline-derived CDR1 and CDR2 are MNHNS and SASEGT. The V segment lost 6 bases and the J segment 2 bases; nucleotides outside the gene matches: 3. The CDR3 is 13 amino acids. The CDR3 sequence: CASRLGQNYGYTF. CDR3 DNA: TGTGCCAGCAGGTTGGGACAGAACTATGGCTACACCTTC.

This clone was seen once. The chain carries TRBV12-2 and TRBJ1-1. TRBV12-2 is deemed a pseudogene. This CDR3 has 17 residues. CDR3 residues: CASRLIRWTALNTEAFF. CDR3 DNA: TGTGCAAGTCGCTTAATTCGATGGACTGCATTGAACACTGAAGCTTTCTTT.